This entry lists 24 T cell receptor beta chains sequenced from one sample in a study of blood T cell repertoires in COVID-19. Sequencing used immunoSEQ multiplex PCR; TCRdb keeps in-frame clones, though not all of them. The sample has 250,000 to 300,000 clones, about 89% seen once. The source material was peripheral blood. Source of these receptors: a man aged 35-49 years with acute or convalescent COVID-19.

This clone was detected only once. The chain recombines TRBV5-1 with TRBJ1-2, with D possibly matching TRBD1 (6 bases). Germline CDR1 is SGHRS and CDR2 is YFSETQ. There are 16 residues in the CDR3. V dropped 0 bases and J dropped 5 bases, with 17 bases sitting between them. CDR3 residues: CASSLGDGQGLYGYTF. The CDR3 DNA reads TGCGCCAGCAGCTTGGGGGACGGCCAGGGGTTATATGGCTACACCTTC.

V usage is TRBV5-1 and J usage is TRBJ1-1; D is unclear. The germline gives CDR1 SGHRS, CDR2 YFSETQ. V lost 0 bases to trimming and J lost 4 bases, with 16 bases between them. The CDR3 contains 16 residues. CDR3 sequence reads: CASSLGGNRAGTEAFF. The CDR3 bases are TGCGCCAGCAGCTTGGGCGGCAACCGGGCGGGCACTGAAGCTTTCTTT.

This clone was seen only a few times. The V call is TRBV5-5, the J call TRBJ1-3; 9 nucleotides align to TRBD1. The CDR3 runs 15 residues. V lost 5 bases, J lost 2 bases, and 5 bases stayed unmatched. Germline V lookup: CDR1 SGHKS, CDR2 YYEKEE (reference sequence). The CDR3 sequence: CASSPTGGTGNTIYF. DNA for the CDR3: TGTGCCAGCAGTCCTACAGGGGGCACTGGAAACACCATATATTTT.

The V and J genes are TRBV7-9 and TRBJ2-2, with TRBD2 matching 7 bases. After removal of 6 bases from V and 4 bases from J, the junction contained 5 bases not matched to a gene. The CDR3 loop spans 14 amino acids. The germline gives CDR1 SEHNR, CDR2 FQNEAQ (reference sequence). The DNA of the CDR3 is TGTGCCAGCAGTTCTTCTAGCGGCACCGGGGAGCTGTTTTTT. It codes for CASSSSSGTGELFF.

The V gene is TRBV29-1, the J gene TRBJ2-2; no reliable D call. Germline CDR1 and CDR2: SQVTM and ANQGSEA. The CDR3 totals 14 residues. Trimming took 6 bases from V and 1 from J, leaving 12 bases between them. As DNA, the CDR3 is TGCAGCGTGGTCGACACACGGAACACCGGGGAGCTGTTTTTT. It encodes CSVVDTRNTGELFF.

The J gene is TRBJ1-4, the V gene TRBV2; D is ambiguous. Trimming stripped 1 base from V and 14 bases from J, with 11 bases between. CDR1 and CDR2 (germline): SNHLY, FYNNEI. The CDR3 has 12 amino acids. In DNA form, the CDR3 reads TGTGCCAGCAGTGAAGACGAGCAGGCTCTGTTTTTT. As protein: CASSEDEQALFF.

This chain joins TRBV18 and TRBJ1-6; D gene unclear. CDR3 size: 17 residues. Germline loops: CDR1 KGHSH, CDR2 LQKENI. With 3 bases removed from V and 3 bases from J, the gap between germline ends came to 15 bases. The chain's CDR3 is CASSPIDPGHYNSPLHF. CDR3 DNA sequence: TGTGCCAGCTCACCGATCGATCCGGGTCACTATAATTCACCCCTCCACTTT.

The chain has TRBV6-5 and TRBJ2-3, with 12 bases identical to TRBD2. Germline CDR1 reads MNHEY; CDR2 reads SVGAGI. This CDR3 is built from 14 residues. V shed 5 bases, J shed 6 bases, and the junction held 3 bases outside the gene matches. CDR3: CASSPGTSGDTQYF. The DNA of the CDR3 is TGTGCCAGCAGTCCCGGGACTAGCGGGGATACGCAGTATTTT.

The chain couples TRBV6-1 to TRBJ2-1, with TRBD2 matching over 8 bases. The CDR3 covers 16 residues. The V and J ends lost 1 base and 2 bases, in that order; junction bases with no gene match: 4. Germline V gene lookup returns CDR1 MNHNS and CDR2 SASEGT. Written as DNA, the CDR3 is TGTGCCAGCAGTGAAGGCCAGCGGGGGCCCTACAATGAGCAGTTCTTC. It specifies CASSEGQRGPYNEQFF.

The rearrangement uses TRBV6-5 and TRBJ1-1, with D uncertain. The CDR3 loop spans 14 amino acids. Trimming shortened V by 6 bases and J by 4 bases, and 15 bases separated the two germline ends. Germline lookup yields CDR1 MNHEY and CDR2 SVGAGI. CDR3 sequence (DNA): TGTGCCAGCAGACCCGGACTAGCGGGCACTGAAGCTTTCTTT. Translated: CASRPGLAGTEAFF.

In DNA, the CDR3 is TGCGCCAGCAGCTCCGCAGGGGTTGGAACTGAAGCTTTCTTT. Amino acids: CASSSAGVGTEAFF. This chain joins TRBV5-1 and TRBJ1-1; perhaps TRBD1 as D (6 bases). Germline CDR1 is SGHRS and CDR2 is YFSETQ. CDR3 size: 14 residues. Trimming removed 3 bases at V and 5 bases at J, with 14 bases between.

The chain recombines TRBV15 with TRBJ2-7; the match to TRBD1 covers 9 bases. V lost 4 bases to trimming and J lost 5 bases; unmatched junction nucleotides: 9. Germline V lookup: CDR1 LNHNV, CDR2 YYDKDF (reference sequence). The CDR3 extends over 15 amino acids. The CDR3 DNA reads TGTGCCACCAGCATATTAACAGGGGGCGAGGACGAGCAGTACTTC. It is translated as CATSILTGGEDEQYF.

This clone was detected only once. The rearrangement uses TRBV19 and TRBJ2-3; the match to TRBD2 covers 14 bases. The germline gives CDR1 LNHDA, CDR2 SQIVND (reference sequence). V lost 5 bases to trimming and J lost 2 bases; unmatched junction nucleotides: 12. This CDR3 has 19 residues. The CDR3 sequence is CASSALTGTSGGSTDTQYF. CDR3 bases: TGTGCCAGTAGTGCCCTAACCGGGACTAGCGGGGGCTCCACAGATACGCAGTATTTT.

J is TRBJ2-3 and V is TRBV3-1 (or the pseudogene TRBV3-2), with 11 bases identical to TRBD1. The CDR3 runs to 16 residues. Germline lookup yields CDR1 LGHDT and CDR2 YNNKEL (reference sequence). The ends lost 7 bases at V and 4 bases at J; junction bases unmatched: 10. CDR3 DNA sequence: TGTGCCAGCACCTCCGGGACAGGGGGTTTCCCAGATACGCAGTATTTT. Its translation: CASTSGTGGFPDTQYF.

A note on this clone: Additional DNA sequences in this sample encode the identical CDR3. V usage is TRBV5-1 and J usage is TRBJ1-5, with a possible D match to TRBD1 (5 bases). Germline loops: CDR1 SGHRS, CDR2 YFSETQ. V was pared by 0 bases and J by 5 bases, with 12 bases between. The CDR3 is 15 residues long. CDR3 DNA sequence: TGCGCCAGCAGCTTGGATGGTCAGGGTTATCAGCCCCAGCATTTT. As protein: CASSLDGQGYQPQHF.

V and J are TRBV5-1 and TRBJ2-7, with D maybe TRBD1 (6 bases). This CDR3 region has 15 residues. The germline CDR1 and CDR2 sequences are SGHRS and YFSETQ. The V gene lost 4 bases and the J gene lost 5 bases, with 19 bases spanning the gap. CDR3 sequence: CASSVPVGGGDEQYF. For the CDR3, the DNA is TGCGCCAGCAGCGTCCCGGTTGGGGGCGGAGACGAGCAGTACTTC.

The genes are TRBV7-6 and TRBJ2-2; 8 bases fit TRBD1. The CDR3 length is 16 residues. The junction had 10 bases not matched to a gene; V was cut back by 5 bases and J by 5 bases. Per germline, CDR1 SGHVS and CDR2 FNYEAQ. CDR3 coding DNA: TGTGCCAGCAGCCTCGGACAGGGTTTGAGAACCGGGGAGCTGTTTTTT. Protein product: CASSLGQGLRTGELFF.

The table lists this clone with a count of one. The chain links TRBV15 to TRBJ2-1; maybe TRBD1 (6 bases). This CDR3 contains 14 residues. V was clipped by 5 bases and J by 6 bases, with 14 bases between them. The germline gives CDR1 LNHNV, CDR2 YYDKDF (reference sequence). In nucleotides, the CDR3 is TGTGCCACCAGCTGGGCCCCACAGGGCAATGAGCAGTTCTTC. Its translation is CATSWAPQGNEQFF.

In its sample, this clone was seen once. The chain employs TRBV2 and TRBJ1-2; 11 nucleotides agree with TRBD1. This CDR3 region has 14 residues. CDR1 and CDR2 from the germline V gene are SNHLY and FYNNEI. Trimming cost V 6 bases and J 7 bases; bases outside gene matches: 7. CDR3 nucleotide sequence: TGTGCCAGCAGGCCGGGACAGGGGGATAGTGGCTACACCTTC. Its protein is CASRPGQGDSGYTF.

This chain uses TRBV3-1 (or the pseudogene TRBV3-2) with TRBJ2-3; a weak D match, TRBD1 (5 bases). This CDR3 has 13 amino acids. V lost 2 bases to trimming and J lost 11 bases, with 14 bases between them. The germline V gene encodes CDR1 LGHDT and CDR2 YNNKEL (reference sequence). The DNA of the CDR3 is TGTGCCAGCAGCCAACCGACAGCCCCAGGGCAGTATTTT. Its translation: CASSQPTAPGQYF.

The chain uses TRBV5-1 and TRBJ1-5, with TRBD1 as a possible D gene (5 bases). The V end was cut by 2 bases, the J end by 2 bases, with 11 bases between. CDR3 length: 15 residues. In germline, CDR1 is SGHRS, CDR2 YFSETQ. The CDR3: CASSLGGAGNQPQHF. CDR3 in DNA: TGCGCCAGCAGCTTAGGAGGGGCAGGCAATCAGCCCCAGCATTTT.

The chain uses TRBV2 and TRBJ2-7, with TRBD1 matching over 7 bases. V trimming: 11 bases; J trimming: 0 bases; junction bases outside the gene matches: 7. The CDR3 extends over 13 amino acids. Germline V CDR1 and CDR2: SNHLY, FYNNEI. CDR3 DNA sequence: TGTGCCGGTGCCGGGACAGTCTCCTACGAGCAGTACTTC. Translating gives CAGAGTVSYEQYF.

This CDR3 is CASSPEVITGELFF. The CDR3 DNA is TGCGCCAGCAGCCCGGAGGTAATCACCGGGGAGCTGTTTTTT. This chain uses TRBV5-1 with TRBJ2-2, with a weak D call TRBD2 (5 bases). Germline CDR1 and CDR2: SGHRS and YFSETQ. This CDR3 is 14 amino acids long. Trimming cost V 4 bases and J 4 bases, with 11 bases left between them.

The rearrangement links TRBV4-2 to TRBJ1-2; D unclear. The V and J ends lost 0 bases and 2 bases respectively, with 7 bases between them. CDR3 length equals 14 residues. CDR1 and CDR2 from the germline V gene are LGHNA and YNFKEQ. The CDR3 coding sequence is TGTGCCAGCAGCCAAGAGGCAAGAAACTATGGCTACACCTTC. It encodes CASSQEARNYGYTF.